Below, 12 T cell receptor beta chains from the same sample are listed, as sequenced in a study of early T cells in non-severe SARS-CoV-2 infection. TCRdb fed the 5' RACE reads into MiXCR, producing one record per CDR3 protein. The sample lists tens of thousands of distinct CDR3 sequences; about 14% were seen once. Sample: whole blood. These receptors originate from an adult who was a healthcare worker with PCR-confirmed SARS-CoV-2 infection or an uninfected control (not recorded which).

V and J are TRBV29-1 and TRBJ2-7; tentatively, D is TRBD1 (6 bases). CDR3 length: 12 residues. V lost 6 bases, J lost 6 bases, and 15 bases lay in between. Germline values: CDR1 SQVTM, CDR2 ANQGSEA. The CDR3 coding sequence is TGCAGCGTACCGAAGGTCAGGGGCGAGCAGTACTTC. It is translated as CSVPKVRGEQYF.

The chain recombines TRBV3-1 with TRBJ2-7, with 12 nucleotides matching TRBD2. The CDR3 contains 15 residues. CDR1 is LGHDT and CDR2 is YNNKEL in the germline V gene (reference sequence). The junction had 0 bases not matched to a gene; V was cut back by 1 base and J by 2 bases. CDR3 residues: CASSQGLAGAYEQYF. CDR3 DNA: TGTGCCAGCAGCCAAGGACTAGCGGGGGCCTACGAGCAGTACTTC.

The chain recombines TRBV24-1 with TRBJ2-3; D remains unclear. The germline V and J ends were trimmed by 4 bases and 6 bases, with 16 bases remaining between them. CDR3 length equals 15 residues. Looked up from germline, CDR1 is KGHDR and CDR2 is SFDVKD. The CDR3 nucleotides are TGTGCCACCAGTGACCCCCGGTTGAGGCCCGATACGCAGTATTTT. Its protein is CATSDPRLRPDTQYF.

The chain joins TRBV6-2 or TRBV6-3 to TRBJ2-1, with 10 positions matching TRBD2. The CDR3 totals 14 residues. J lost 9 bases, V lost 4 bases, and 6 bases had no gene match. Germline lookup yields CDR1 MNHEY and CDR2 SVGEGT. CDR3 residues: CASSWELAGSEQFF. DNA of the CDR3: TGTGCCAGCAGTTGGGAACTAGCGGGAAGTGAGCAGTTCTTC.

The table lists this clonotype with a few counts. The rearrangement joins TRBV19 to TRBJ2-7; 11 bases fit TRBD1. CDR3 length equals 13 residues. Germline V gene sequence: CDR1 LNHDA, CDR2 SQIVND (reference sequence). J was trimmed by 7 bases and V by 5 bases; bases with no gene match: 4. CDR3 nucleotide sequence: TGTGCCAGTAGTGCGGACAGGGGGCGTGAGCAGTACTTC. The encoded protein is CASSADRGREQYF. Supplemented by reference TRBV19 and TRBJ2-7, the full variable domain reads DGGITQSPKYLFRKEGQNVTLSCEQNLNHDAMYWYRQDPGQGLRLIYYSQIVNDFQKGDIAEGYSVSREKKESFPLTVTSAQKNPTAFYLCASSADRGREQYFGPGTRLTVT.

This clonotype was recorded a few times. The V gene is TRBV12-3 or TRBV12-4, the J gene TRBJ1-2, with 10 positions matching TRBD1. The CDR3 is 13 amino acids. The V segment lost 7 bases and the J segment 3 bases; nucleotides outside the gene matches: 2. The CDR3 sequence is CASTGTGDYGYTF. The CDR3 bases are TGTGCCAGCACCGGGACAGGGGACTATGGCTACACCTTC.

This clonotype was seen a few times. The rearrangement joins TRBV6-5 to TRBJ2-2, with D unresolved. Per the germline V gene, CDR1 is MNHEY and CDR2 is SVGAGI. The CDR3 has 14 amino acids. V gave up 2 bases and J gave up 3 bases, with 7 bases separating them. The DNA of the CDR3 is TGTGCCAGCAGTTACGATGACGACACCGGGGAGCTGTTTTTT. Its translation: CASSYDDDTGELFF.

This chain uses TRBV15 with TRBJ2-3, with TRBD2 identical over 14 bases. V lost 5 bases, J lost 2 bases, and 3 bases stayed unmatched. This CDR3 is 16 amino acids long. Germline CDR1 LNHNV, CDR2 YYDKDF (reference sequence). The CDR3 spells CATSSGLAGATDTQYF. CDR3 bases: TGTGCCACCAGCTCGGGACTAGCGGGGGCCACAGATACGCAGTATTTT. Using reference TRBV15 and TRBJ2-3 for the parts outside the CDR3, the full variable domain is DAMVIQNPRYQVTQFGKPVTLSCSQTLNHNVMYWYQQKSSQAPKLLFHYYDKDFNNEADTPDNFQSRRPNTSFCFLDIRSPGLGDTAMYLCATSSGLAGATDTQYFGPGTRLTVL.

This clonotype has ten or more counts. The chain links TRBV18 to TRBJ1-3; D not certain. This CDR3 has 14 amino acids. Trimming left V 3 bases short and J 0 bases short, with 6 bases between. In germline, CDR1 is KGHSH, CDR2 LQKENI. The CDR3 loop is CASSPSSSGNTIYF. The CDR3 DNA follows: TGTGCCAGCTCACCGTCTAGCTCTGGAAACACCATATATTTT. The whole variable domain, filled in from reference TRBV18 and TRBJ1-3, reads NAGVMQNPRHLVRRRGQEARLRCSPMKGHSHVYWYRQLPEEGLKFMVYLQKENIIDESGMPKERFSAEFPKEGPSILRIQQVVRGDSAAYFCASSPSSSGNTIYFGEGSWLTVV.

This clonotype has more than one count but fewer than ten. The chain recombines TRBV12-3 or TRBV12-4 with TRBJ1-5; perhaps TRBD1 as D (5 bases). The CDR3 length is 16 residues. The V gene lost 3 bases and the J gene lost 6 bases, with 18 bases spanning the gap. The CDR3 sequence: CASSFKVAGVGQPQHF. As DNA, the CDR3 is TGTGCCAGCAGTTTTAAAGTGGCGGGGGTAGGTCAGCCCCAGCATTTT.

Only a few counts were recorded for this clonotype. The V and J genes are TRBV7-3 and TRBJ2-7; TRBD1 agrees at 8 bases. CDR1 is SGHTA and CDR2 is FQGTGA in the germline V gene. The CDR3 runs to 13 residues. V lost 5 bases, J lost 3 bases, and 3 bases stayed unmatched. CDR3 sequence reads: CASSHDRGYEQYF. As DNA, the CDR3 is TGTGCCAGCAGCCATGACAGGGGCTACGAGCAGTACTTC.

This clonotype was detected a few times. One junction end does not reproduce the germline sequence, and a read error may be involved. The CDR3 sequence is CASSLRQRRTEAFF. The CDR3 bases are TGTGCCAGCAGTCTTCGACAGCGCCGTACTGAAGCCTTCTTT. V and J are TRBV12-3 or TRBV12-4 and TRBJ1-1; D possibly corresponds to TRBD1 (5 bases). CDR3 length equals 14 residues.